The clone carrying this T cell receptor beta chain has more than one count but fewer than ten. No antigen is known for it. Germline V gene sequence: CDR1 LNHNV, CDR2 YYDKDF (reference sequence). The CDR3 totals 14 residues. V lost 0 bases to trimming and J lost 4 bases, with 9 bases between them. This sample is part of a study of beta chain features in type 1 diabetes. Study summary: Sorted cells numbering some 110 million were examined across all samples.

Sorting of CD4+ naive, central memory, regulatory and stem cell-like memory cells was performed via CD45RO/CCR7/CD25/CD127/CD95/CD27. General observations from the study: Within each of all four CD4+ subsets, Type 1 diabetes patients had TCRB CDR3s that were moderately but significantly shorter. VDJ junctions from patients with type 1 diabetes contained fewer insertions and more deletions.

What was sequenced were expressed TCRB transcripts, since all of the isolated RNA had been reverse transcribed. Sequencing used immunoSEQ multiplex PCR; TCRdb keeps in-frame clones, though not all of them. Altogether some 900,000 clones are present, about a sixth being singletons, with the ten largest covering around 0.02%. The sequence came from a woman aged 18-29 years in good health. The chain is built from TRBV15 and TRBJ1-1; D is uncertain. The specimen sequenced was naive CD4+ T cells from blood. The DNA for the CDR3 is TGTGCCACCAGCAGAGATGCAGGACCCACTGAAGCTTTCTTT. Its translation is CATSRDAGPTEAFF. The full variable domain, with the rest looked up from reference TRBV15 and TRBJ1-1, is DAMVIQNPRYQVTQFGKPVTLSCSQTLNHNVMYWYQQKSSQAPKLLFHYYDKDFNNEADTPDNFQSRRPNTSFCFLDIRSPGLGDTAMYLCATSRDAGPTEAFFGQGTRLTVV.